The 18 T cell receptor beta chains listed next were all sequenced from one sample in a study of early T cells in non-severe SARS-CoV-2 infection. TCRdb re-analysed the 5' RACE reads in MiXCR, keeping a single row per CDR3 protein. This sample yields roughly 90,000 distinct CDR3 sequences, of which 14% are seen a single time; roughly 6.5% belongs to the top ten. The sample was whole blood. The receptor source for this set is an adult who was a healthcare worker with PCR-confirmed SARS-CoV-2 infection or an uninfected control (not recorded which).

This clonotype was observed at least ten times. The chain recombines TRBV11-2 with TRBJ2-7, with 10 positions matching TRBD1. J lost 3 bases, V lost 5 bases, and 16 bases had no gene match. CDR1 is SGHAT and CDR2 is FQNNGV in the germline V gene. The CDR3 loop spans 18 amino acids. The CDR3 region is CASSRSPGGTGVHYEQYF. DNA of the CDR3: TGTGCCAGCAGCCGATCACCAGGGGGGACAGGGGTACACTACGAGCAGTACTTC.

The table lists this clonotype with a few counts. The genes are TRBV6-2 or TRBV6-3 and TRBJ2-7, with 7 bases that match TRBD1. Germline CDR1 is MNHEY and CDR2 is SVGEGT. CDR3 length: 12 residues. J lost 6 bases, V lost 4 bases, and 3 bases had no gene match. The CDR3 nucleotides are TGTGCCAGCAGTTCGGACAGGTTCGAGCAGTACTTC. It encodes CASSSDRFEQYF.

V gene TRBV7-2 combines with J gene TRBJ2-3; possible D gene TRBD1, 6 bases. The CDR3 extends over 16 amino acids. Germline V gene data show CDR1 as SGHTA and CDR2 as FQGNSA. V lost 2 bases and J lost 8, with 20 bases in between. The CDR3 here is CASSLTDWGLAGTQYF. The CDR3 DNA reads as TGTGCCAGCAGCTTAACTGACTGGGGGCTCGCTGGTACGCAGTATTTT.

At least ten counts were recorded for this clonotype. The rearrangement links TRBV5-1 to TRBJ1-5, with D unresolved. From germline, CDR1 is SGHRS and CDR2 YFSETQ. The CDR3 sequence is 13 residues long. V was cut by 0 bases and J by 5 bases, with 6 bases left in between. The CDR3 is CASSLGRDQPQHF. In DNA, the CDR3 is TGCGCCAGCAGCTTGGGACGGGATCAGCCCCAGCATTTT.

The chain uses TRBV15 and TRBJ2-7; D is perhaps TRBD1 or TRBD2 (6 bases each). Per germline, CDR1 LNHNV and CDR2 YYDKDF (reference sequence). Between the trimmed V and J ends, which lost 0 bases and 0 bases, there was a span of 15 bases. The CDR3 runs 17 residues. This CDR3 reads CATSRDFGGDISYEQYF. The CDR3 bases are TGTGCCACCAGCAGAGATTTCGGCGGGGACATCTCCTACGAGCAGTACTTC.

The J gene is TRBJ1-5, the V gene TRBV4-1; unclear D gene. Germline V gene data show CDR1 as MGHRA and CDR2 as YSYEKL. CDR3 length: 13 residues. V was trimmed by 3 bases and J by 6 bases, leaving 9 bases between them. CDR3 protein: CASSQQMTQPQHF. DNA of the CDR3: TGCGCCAGCAGCCAGCAAATGACTCAGCCCCAGCATTTT.

The chain recombines TRBV7-9 with TRBJ1-4; a possible D gene is TRBD1 (5 bases). There are 18 residues in the CDR3. The V gene's germline CDR1 is SEHNR and CDR2 FQNEAQ (reference sequence). V was pared by 1 base and J by 7 bases, with 22 bases between. CDR3 sequence: CASSLGRGTGPLGEKLFF. The CDR3 coding sequence is TGTGCCAGCAGCTTAGGTCGGGGAACAGGACCCCTTGGTGAAAAACTGTTTTTT.

The rearrangement links TRBV27 to TRBJ2-2; no reliable D call. V lost 1 base and J lost 4, with 13 bases in between. In germline, CDR1 is MNHEY, CDR2 SMNVEV (reference sequence). The CDR3 is 16 residues long. CDR3 nucleotides: TGTGCCAGCAGTTTATTAAAATCAGGAGTCACCGGGGAGCTGTTTTTT. The encoded protein is CASSLLKSGVTGELFF.

The chain couples TRBV19 to TRBJ1-5, with a weak D call TRBD1 (5 bases). Trimming cost V 1 base and J 4 bases, with 11 bases left between them. Germline V gene lookup returns CDR1 LNHDA and CDR2 SQIVND (reference sequence). This CDR3 contains 15 residues. Here the CDR3 reads CASSIGRVGNQPQHF. DNA of the CDR3: TGTGCCAGTAGTATAGGCAGGGTCGGGAATCAGCCCCAGCATTTT.

This clonotype was seen more than once but under ten times. The chain employs TRBV20-1 and TRBJ1-1; D is ambiguous. The CDR3 extends over 8 amino acids. CDR1 DFQATT and CDR2 SNEGSKA come from the germline V gene (reference sequence). Trimming pared 4 bases from V and 8 bases from J, leaving 2 bases between. CDR3 sequence (DNA): TGCAGTGCTACGGAAGCTTTCTTT. Amino acids: CSATEAFF.

This clonotype was picked up one time. The V call is TRBV25-1, the J call TRBJ2-3; TRBD2 aligns across 12 bases. V shed 6 bases and J 0 bases; nucleotides not matched to a gene: 13. The CDR3 runs 19 residues. The germline CDR1 and CDR2 sequences are MGHDK and SYGVNS. CDR3 DNA sequence: TGTGCCAGCAGCCACACCAACCCGACTAGCGGGGGAAGCACAGATACGCAGTATTTT. Amino acids: CASSHTNPTSGGSTDTQYF. The variable domain in full, completed from reference TRBV25-1 and TRBJ2-3, reads EADIYQTPRYLVIGTGKKITLECSQTMGHDKMYWYQQDPGMELHLIHYSYGVNSTEKGDLSSESTVSRIRTEHFPLTLESARPSHTSQYLCASSHTNPTSGGSTDTQYFGPGTRLTVL.

Only a few counts were recorded for this clonotype. This chain links TRBV28 with TRBJ1-4; D remains ambiguous. Trimming left V 2 bases short and J 5 bases short, with 12 bases between. CDR3 length equals 15 residues. CDR1 and CDR2 (germline): MDHEN, SYDVKM. CDR3: CASSLPGRPNEKLFF. The CDR3 nucleotides are TGTGCCAGCAGTTTACCCGGGAGACCGAATGAAAAACTGTTTTTT.

This clonotype was seen many times. J is TRBJ1-6 and V is TRBV11-3; 11 bases are shared with TRBD1. Germline loops: CDR1 SGHNT, CDR2 YENEEA. Losses at the gene ends were 9 bases for V and 7 bases for J; bases not matched to a gene: 5. This CDR3 spans 14 amino acids. CDR3 sequence (DNA): TGTGCCAGTAGGGGACAGGGGGAAAATTCACCCCTCCACTTT. Its protein product is CASRGQGENSPLHF.

The rearrangement links TRBV30 to TRBJ1-2; D remains ambiguous. This CDR3 region has 11 residues. Germline V CDR1 and CDR2: GTSNPN, SVGIG (reference sequence). The ends were cut back, 8 bases at V and 1 base at J, with 8 bases in the middle. The CDR3 nucleotides read TGTGCCCATAGTCGTAACTATGGCTACACCTTC. It translates to CAHSRNYGYTF. Looking up the rest from reference TRBV30 and TRBJ1-2 gives the full variable domain: SQTIHQWPATLVQPVGSPLSLECTVEGTSNPNLYWYRQAAGRGLQLLFYSVGIGQISSEVPQNLSASRPQDRQFILSSKKLLLSDSGFYLCAHSRNYGYTFGSGTRLTVV.

In this sample, this clonotype turned up many times. The V and J genes are TRBV7-2 and TRBJ1-3, with D perhaps TRBD1 (5 bases). V dropped 1 base and J dropped 0 bases, with 7 bases sitting between them. The CDR3 spans 15 residues. The germline CDR1 and CDR2 sequences are SGHTA and FQGNSA. CDR3 DNA: TGTGCCAGCAGCTTAGACAGGCGCTCTGGAAACACCATATATTTT. It encodes CASSLDRRSGNTIYF.

The gene calls are TRBV4-2 and TRBJ1-5, with D unresolved. The V and J ends lost 0 bases and 0 bases respectively, with 9 bases between them. Germline loops: CDR1 LGHNA, CDR2 YNFKEQ. The CDR3 is 16 amino acids. This chain's CDR3 is CASSQDVGYSNQPQHF. The DNA of the CDR3 is TGTGCCAGCAGCCAAGATGTGGGGTATAGCAATCAGCCCCAGCATTTT.

This clonotype was seen a handful of times. The chain uses TRBV12-3 or TRBV12-4 and TRBJ2-5; TRBD1 is a possible D gene (6 bases). V dropped 3 bases and J dropped 5 bases, with 7 bases sitting between them. The CDR3 is 12 amino acids. CDR3: CASSFGQETQYF. The CDR3 nucleotides read TGTGCCAGCAGTTTTGGACAGGAGACCCAGTACTTC.

In its sample, this clonotype was seen a few times. The chain joins TRBV3-1 to TRBJ1-5, with D unresolved. Germline loops: CDR1 LGHDT, CDR2 YNNKEL (reference sequence). The length of the CDR3 is 15 residues. V lost 1 base to trimming and J lost 2 bases, with 9 bases between them. The CDR3 is CASSQVGQGNQPQHF. In nucleotides, the CDR3 is TGTGCCAGCAGCCAAGTCGGCCAGGGCAATCAGCCCCAGCATTTT.